This T cell receptor beta chain is from a study of blood T cell repertoires in COVID-19. Study context: Nucleic acid was either cDNA or gDNA, and it came from T cells, B-cell-depleted T cells, or PBMCs.

The V end was cut by 5 bases, the J end by 2 bases, with 13 bases between. The CDR3 length is 15 residues. In germline, CDR1 is SGHVS, CDR2 FNYEAQ. TCRdb keeps only in-frame clones here, not all; method: immunoSEQ multiplex PCR. The sample yields approximately 210,000 clones, 82% seen once. This clone has a handful of counts. V gene TRBV7-6 combines with J gene TRBJ1-5; D uncertain. The TCR originated in a middle-aged woman with acute or convalescent COVID-19. The sequencing sample was made of peripheral blood. Here the CDR3 reads CASSAGVIGNQPQHF. The CDR3 bases are TGTGCCAGCAGCGCCGGGGTGATCGGCAATCAGCCCCAGCATTTT.